This entry is about one TCR beta chain. Its recognized antigen is unknown. Per-base quality was not reported, and no clone a single base away is much larger than it. Library preparation employed the immunoSEQ multiplex PCR assay. An external provider carried out the TCRbeta CDR3 sequencing as a commercial service. Concerning the study's data processing: Productive nucleotide sequences and amino acid sequences obtained through in silico translation were used in the analyses. Diversity was quantified by Renyi entropy over a range of alpha values, with sample size equalised by taking the median of 200 repeated subsamples. The distance between each pair of repertoires was calculated as one minus the Chao-modified Jaccard index, which corrects for under-sampling, and this distance was used for clustering. Frequency-weighted overlap with synovial clonotypes was calculated over 200 sample sizes with 200 draws without replacement at each size, and the overlap was reported at the size of the smaller sample. TCRdb took this table from immuneACCESS and kept in-frame rearrangements with V and J called. Such tables lack part of the clones; where checked against another copy, unresolved V genes explain under half of the gap, and the rest is unexplained. The V and J calls and clone size are taken from that table; D and trimming were inferred from the DNA. The sample table shows about 36,000 clones, and approximately 93% are seen once. The top ten constitute around 0.67% of the sample.

The germline V gene specifies SGHAT as CDR1 and FQNNGV as CDR2. Including the terminal cysteine and phenylalanine, the CDR3 comprises 13 residues. CDR3 DNA only is kept here, 39 bases in frame from base 1. V and J lose 1 base and 9 bases, and a span of 10 bases separates them. This entry is derived from a study of circulating and synovial CD4+ cells in juvenile arthritis (dated by TCRdb to the mid-2010s). General notes on the study: Within each patient, the study compared the TCRbeta CDR3 repertoires of three groups: circulating HLA-DR+ CD4 T cells, bulk blood CD4 T cells, and synovial CD4 T cells. Repertoire sequencing was performed with the aim of confirming enrichment of synovial clonotypes in a circulating synovial-like CD4 T cell subset. Beyond this particular receptor, the publication reports: Overlap with synovium increased with sequencing depth, so measured shared-clonotype fractions likely underestimated the full repertoire overlap. Lower diversity was observed in synovial and circulating pathogenic-like lymphocyte repertoires than in bulk blood CD4 repertoires, and some CPL samples were found to be as oligoclonal as synovium. Circulating pathogenic-like lymphocytes clustered with synovial T cells and shared a substantially higher fraction of CDR3 sequences with synovium than bulk blood. No difference between circulating pathogenic-like lymphocytes and bulk blood T cells was detected by traditional Vbeta family usage analysis. Because CPL samples and bulk blood CD4 samples differed in T cell genome counts by at least an order of magnitude, sample-size effects were addressed.

Donors of the sequenced samples were patients with active juvenile idiopathic arthritis. Sorting was carried out immediately after cells were thawed, and dead cells were excluded with Live/Dead Fixable Near-IR Stain. The source material was CD4+ T cells from blood. The V and J segments used are TRBV11-2 and TRBJ1-3; the D gene cannot be resolved reliably. This clonotype was obtained from a human donor with juvenile idiopathic arthritis. DNA sequence: TGTGCCAGCAGCTTAGGTCTTTCCGTCACCATATATTTT. This sequence encodes CASSLGLSVTIYF.